The 24 T cell receptor beta chains reported below all come from one sample, sequenced in a study of Ad26.COV2.S vaccination and SARS-CoV-2 variants. Sequencing was performed with immunoSEQ multiplex PCR; in TCRdb, only in-frame clones are kept and a portion is missing. The top ten hold about 7.4% of the sample, which has about 400,000 clones, around 82% seen once. This sample's treatment: roughly 18 received Ad26.COV2.S at low or high dose, single or two shots; 5 received placebo; per-sample allocation not given. Each sample was drawn 63 days after the first injection (of vaccine or placebo). The material sequenced was peripheral blood, taken in a trial of Ad26.COV2.S vaccine versus placebo. These receptors all stem from a person aged 18-65 years who received the Ad26.COV2.S COVID-19 vaccine or a placebo.

The chain joins TRBV2 to TRBJ2-4; D gene unclear. Trimming took off 4 bases at V and 0 bases at J, with 7 bases between the two ends. The CDR3 loop spans 14 amino acids. Germline V gene data show CDR1 as SNHLY and CDR2 as FYNNEI. CDR3 bases: TGTGCCAGCAGTGCCCAACTAGCCAAAAACATTCAGTACTTC. Its translation: CASSAQLAKNIQYF.

The chain combines TRBV2 with TRBJ1-3, with 8 nucleotides matching TRBD1. The CDR3 length is 16 residues. V trimming: 6 bases; J trimming: 0 bases; junction bases outside the gene matches: 7. CDR1 SNHLY and CDR2 FYNNEI come from the germline V gene. The CDR3 nucleotides are TGTGCCAGCAGGAAAGGGACAGGAGACTCTGGAAACACCATATATTTT. It specifies CASRKGTGDSGNTIYF.

This sequence joins TRBV30 and TRBJ1-2, with D uncertain. The CDR3 length is 14 residues. Germline CDR1 reads GTSNPN; CDR2 reads SVGIG (reference sequence). Deletions cut 2 bases from V and 0 bases from J, with 10 bases between. The CDR3 region has the DNA TGTGCCTGGAGTTACCCCTCACCTAACTATGGCTACACCTTC. Its translation: CAWSYPSPNYGYTF.

The chain recombines TRBV18 with TRBJ1-2; 9 positions match TRBD1. The CDR3 consists of 13 residues. V lost 4 bases to trimming and J lost 8 bases; unmatched junction nucleotides: 5. Per the germline V gene, CDR1 is KGHSH and CDR2 is LQKENI. CDR3 DNA sequence: TGTGCCAGCTCACACAGGGGGCTGGAGGGCTACACCTTC. Translating gives CASSHRGLEGYTF. The whole variable domain, filled in from reference TRBV18 and TRBJ1-2, reads NAGVMQNPRHLVRRRGQEARLRCSPMKGHSHVYWYRQLPEEGLKFMVYLQKENIIDESGMPKERFSAEFPKEGPSILRIQQVVRGDSAAYFCASSHRGLEGYTFGSGTRLTVV.

This chain joins TRBV7-2 and TRBJ1-1, with TRBD1 matching 7 bases. V lost 3 bases and J lost 4; bases outside the gene matches: 5. CDR1 and CDR2 from the germline V gene are SGHTA and FQGNSA. The CDR3 length is 14 residues. CDR3 in amino acids: CASSLTGRSTEAFF. The CDR3 nucleotides read TGTGCCAGCAGCTTGACAGGGAGGAGCACTGAAGCTTTCTTT.

As regards this clone: Distinct nucleotide sequences in the sample also encode this CDR3. The chain is built from TRBV6-6 and TRBJ1-2; 8 nucleotides line up with TRBD1. Looked up from germline, CDR1 is MNHNY and CDR2 is SVGAGI (reference sequence). This CDR3 contains 15 residues. The V gene end was trimmed by 4 bases and the J gene end by 3 bases; junction bases not matched to a gene: 7. DNA of the CDR3: TGTGCCAGCAGTTCCCCGGACAGGGCTGACTATGGCTACACCTTC. Its translation is CASSSPDRADYGYTF.

This clone showed up just a few times. The rearrangement links TRBV20-1 to TRBJ1-1; weak D call: TRBD1 (6 bases). Trimming took 5 bases from V and 11 from J, leaving 15 bases between them. This CDR3 spans 11 amino acids. CDR1 DFQATT and CDR2 SNEGSKA come from the germline V gene (reference sequence). The CDR3 loop is CSAPTGAAAFF. CDR3 nucleotide sequence: TGCAGTGCTCCGACGGGGGCTGCTGCTTTCTTT.

The genes are TRBV4-2 and TRBJ1-1; D is uncertain. The CDR3 covers 12 residues. Germline CDR1 and CDR2: LGHNA and YNFKEQ. Trimming removed 4 bases from V and 4 bases from J, with 7 bases in between. The CDR3 DNA sequence: TGTGCCAGCAGCCCCGGCTTCACTGAAGCTTTCTTT. Translating gives CASSPGFTEAFF.

The V and J genes are TRBV5-5 and TRBJ2-5; TRBD1 matches at 8 bases. V lost 0 bases to trimming and J lost 0 bases; unmatched junction nucleotides: 4. The CDR3 runs 16 residues. Germline-derived CDR1 and CDR2 are SGHKS and YYEKEE (reference sequence). Here the CDR3 reads CASSLGEQGDQETQYF. DNA of the CDR3: TGTGCCAGCAGCTTGGGGGAACAGGGGGACCAAGAGACCCAGTACTTC.

This clone has more than one count but fewer than ten. The CDR3 nucleotides read TGTGCCAGCAGCCTCAATGGGGGTGGTAATTCACCCCTCCACTTT. The encoded protein is CASSLNGGGNSPLHF. The V and J genes are TRBV7-6 and TRBJ1-6; the D gene is possibly TRBD1 (5 bases). This CDR3 spans 15 amino acids. The germline V and J ends were trimmed by 5 bases and 6 bases, with 14 bases remaining between them. CDR1 is SGHVS, CDR2 FNYEAQ, per germline.

The chain uses TRBV7-3 and TRBJ1-1; 7 bases line up with TRBD1. This CDR3 spans 13 amino acids. The ends lost 5 bases at V and 7 bases at J; junction bases unmatched: 7. Germline lookup yields CDR1 SGHTA and CDR2 FQGTGA. As DNA, the CDR3 is TGTGCCAGCAGCAAGTTCCGGGACAGTGAAGCTTTCTTT. Residues: CASSKFRDSEAFF.

The chain recombines TRBV5-1 with TRBJ2-2, with D perhaps matching TRBD1 (6 bases). Looked up from germline, CDR1 is SGHRS and CDR2 is YFSETQ. Trimming removed 4 bases from V and 4 bases from J, with 11 bases in between. The CDR3 has 14 residues. The CDR3 spells CASSIFRGTGELFF. The CDR3 DNA follows: TGCGCCAGCAGCATATTCAGGGGCACCGGGGAGCTGTTTTTT.

CDR3 loop: CASISGQGANYGYTF. CDR3 sequence (DNA): TGTGCCAGCATTAGCGGACAGGGGGCTAACTATGGCTACACCTTC. The chain uses TRBV6-5 and TRBJ1-2, with 10 positions matching TRBD1. This CDR3 is built from 15 residues. Germline CDR1 is MNHEY and CDR2 is SVGAGI. The V segment lost 7 bases and the J segment 0 bases; nucleotides outside the gene matches: 5.

J is TRBJ1-1 and V is TRBV6-2 or TRBV6-3; possibly TRBD1 for D (5 bases). The CDR3 extends over 11 amino acids. Germline V lookup: CDR1 MNHEY, CDR2 SVGEGT. With 5 bases removed from V and 7 bases from J, the gap between germline ends came to 8 bases. Here the CDR3 reads CASSRTGEAFF. In DNA, the CDR3 is TGTGCCAGCAGTAGAACAGGTGAAGCTTTCTTT.

Comments on this clone: This same CDR3 is encoded by further DNA sequences in the sample. The chain joins TRBV5-1 to TRBJ1-1, with unresolved D. Germline-derived CDR1 and CDR2 are SGHRS and YFSETQ. Trimming took off 0 bases at V and 1 base at J, with 7 bases between the two ends. The CDR3 totals 14 residues. CDR3: CASSLGPPNTEAFF. CDR3 sequence (DNA): TGCGCCAGCAGCTTGGGTCCTCCGAACACTGAAGCTTTCTTT.

This chain uses TRBV5-1 with TRBJ1-4; no firm D call. The CDR3 spans 12 residues. Trimming took 3 bases from V and 6 from J, leaving 6 bases between them. The germline V gene has CDR1 SGHRS and CDR2 YFSETQ. In nucleotides, the CDR3 is TGCGCCAGCAGCTCGAATTATGAAAAACTGTTTTTT. Protein: CASSSNYEKLFF.

The CDR3 spells CASSSWGEIPDTQYF. Here the CDR3 DNA reads TGTGCCAGCAGCTCGTGGGGGGAGATCCCAGATACGCAGTATTTT. The J gene is TRBJ2-3, the V gene TRBV11-2; a weak D match, TRBD2 (6 bases). Germline CDR1 reads SGHAT; CDR2 reads FQNNGV. Trimming took off 4 bases at V and 4 bases at J, with 15 bases between the two ends. The CDR3 has 15 amino acids.

The chain links TRBV7-9 to TRBJ1-1; D gene unclear. Trimming removed 7 bases at V and 1 base at J, with 7 bases between. The CDR3 runs to 12 residues. CDR1 and CDR2 from the germline V gene are SEHNR and FQNEAQ (reference sequence). The CDR3 sequence: CASIIPNTEAFF. Here the CDR3 DNA reads TGTGCCAGCATCATTCCGAACACTGAAGCTTTCTTT.

In regard to this clone: This sample also contains other DNA sequences that code for the same CDR3. The chain couples TRBV30 to TRBJ1-1, with D perhaps matching TRBD1 (6 bases). The CDR3 is made up of 13 amino acids. Germline V lookup: CDR1 GTSNPN, CDR2 SVGIG (reference sequence). V was clipped by 2 bases and J by 1 base, with 8 bases between them. CDR3 amino acids: CAWSKGGNTEAFF. In nucleotides, the CDR3 is TGTGCCTGGAGTAAAGGGGGGAACACTGAAGCTTTCTTT.

The chain joins TRBV18 to TRBJ2-5; 7 positions agree with TRBD1. With V trimmed by 4 bases and J by 3 bases, 5 bases remained unmatched. The CDR3 is made up of 14 amino acids. Germline-derived CDR1 and CDR2 are KGHSH and LQKENI. The CDR3 sequence: CASSHRDSKETQYF. CDR3 DNA sequence: TGTGCCAGCTCACACCGGGACAGCAAAGAGACCCAGTACTTC.

J is TRBJ1-1 and V is TRBV19; TRBD1 agrees at 9 bases. V lost 8 bases, J lost 4 bases, and 5 bases stayed unmatched. CDR3 length: 13 residues. Germline loops: CDR1 LNHDA, CDR2 SQIVND (reference sequence). CDR3 in DNA: TGTGCCAGTGACAGGGGGGCCGGCACTGAAGCTTTCTTT. Translating gives CASDRGAGTEAFF.

V usage is TRBV5-1 and J usage is TRBJ2-5, with D unresolved. The germline CDR1 and CDR2 sequences are SGHRS and YFSETQ. CDR3 length: 16 amino acids. V was cut by 0 bases and J by 0 bases, with 12 bases left in between. CDR3 region: CASSLGGRAYQETQYF. The CDR3 region has the DNA TGCGCCAGCAGCTTGGGAGGTCGCGCGTACCAAGAGACCCAGTACTTC.

For the CDR3, the DNA is TGTGCCAGCAGTTTATACACAGACTATGGCTACACCTTC. Residues: CASSLYTDYGYTF. The V call is TRBV6-2 or TRBV6-3, the J call TRBJ1-2, with unresolved D. The CDR3 is 13 amino acids. V lost 4 bases to trimming and J lost 3 bases, with 9 bases between them. From germline, CDR1 is MNHEY and CDR2 SVGEGT.

V gene TRBV14 combines with J gene TRBJ1-4; no reliable D call. Looked up from germline, CDR1 is SGHDN and CDR2 is FVKESK. The CDR3 totals 14 residues. V lost 0 bases and J lost 4, with 6 bases in between. CDR3 sequence (DNA): TGTGCCAGCAGCCAAGATTACTTTAATGAAAAACTGTTTTTT. It specifies CASSQDYFNEKLFF.